What follows are 27 T cell receptor beta chains derived from one specimen sequenced in a study of early T cells in non-severe SARS-CoV-2 infection. TCRdb analysed the 5' RACE reads with MiXCR anew, one entry per CDR3 protein. The data hold under 70,000 distinct CDR3 sequences, with just under 5% observed a single time. Sample: whole blood. The source is an adult who was a healthcare worker with PCR-confirmed SARS-CoV-2 infection or an uninfected control (not recorded which).

The chain is built from TRBV29-1 and TRBJ2-3, with TRBD2 identical over 12 bases. This CDR3 region has 18 residues. The V segment lost 0 bases and the J segment 2 bases; nucleotides outside the gene matches: 9. CDR1 is SQVTM, CDR2 ANQGSEA, per germline. DNA of the CDR3: TGCAGCGTTGAAGAAGCCCCTAGCGGGAGGGGTTCCACAGATACGCAGTATTTT. This translates into CSVEEAPSGRGSTDTQYF.

Only a few counts were recorded for this clonotype. A much bigger clone sits one base away, suggesting this may be a read error. The gene calls are TRBV7-2 and TRBJ2-7; D is possibly TRBD2 (5 bases). V lost 0 bases and J 9 bases, leaving 12 bases between the germline ends. Germline lookup yields CDR1 SGHTA and CDR2 FQGNSA. CDR3 length: 13 residues. The CDR3 coding sequence is TGTGCCAGCAGCTTAGCGCGGGCTGAGAGGCAGTACTTC. Translating gives CASSLARAERQYF.

The chain couples TRBV7-2 to TRBJ1-2; TRBD1 aligns across 8 bases. The junction had 5 bases not matched to a gene; V was cut back by 6 bases and J by 2 bases. The CDR3 extends over 14 amino acids. Germline V lookup: CDR1 SGHTA, CDR2 FQGNSA. CDR3 protein: CASRDHRGNYGYTF. CDR3 coding DNA: TGTGCCAGCAGGGACCACAGGGGGAACTATGGCTACACCTTC.

The CDR3 protein is CASSLGMADTQYF. The CDR3 coding sequence is TGTGCCAGCAGCTTAGGAATGGCAGATACGCAGTATTTT. The rearrangement uses TRBV7-8 and TRBJ2-3, with D uncertain. Germline V gene sequence: CDR1 SGHVS, CDR2 FQNEAQ. The CDR3 length is 13 residues. The germline V and J ends were trimmed by 1 base and 4 bases, with 6 bases remaining between them.

This clonotype came up a few times. The V call is TRBV12-3 or TRBV12-4, the J call TRBJ2-3, with D possibly TRBD2 on 5 matching bases. The CDR3 covers 15 residues. With 1 base removed from V and 2 bases from J, the gap between germline ends came to 10 bases. The CDR3 reads CASSLEGEITDTQYF. CDR3 DNA: TGTGCCAGCAGTTTAGAGGGAGAGATCACAGATACGCAGTATTTT.

This clonotype was counted at least ten times. The gene calls are TRBV6-6 and TRBJ1-1; D is unresolved. Trimming shortened V by 6 bases and J by 11 bases, and 16 bases separated the two germline ends. Germline assignment: CDR1 MNHNY and CDR2 SVGAGI (reference sequence). CDR3 size: 12 residues. The DNA of the CDR3 is TGTGCCAGCAGCCTAGTACGAAGGGAGGCTTTCTTT. Amino acid sequence: CASSLVRREAFF.

This clonotype was seen repeatedly, ten times or more. The gene calls are TRBV12-3 or TRBV12-4 and TRBJ2-7; tentative D call: TRBD2 (5 bases). The V and J ends lost 5 bases and 2 bases respectively, with 19 bases between them. The CDR3 length is 16 residues. The CDR3 DNA is TGTGCCAGCAGTCCCCGGCGGGCCGCCCTCGCCTACGAGCAGTACTTC. This encodes CASSPRRAALAYEQYF.

In this sample, this clonotype turned up a few times. The V and J genes are TRBV6-5 and TRBJ1-3; possibly TRBD1 for D (5 bases). V was pared by 4 bases and J by 4 bases, with 14 bases between. Germline CDR1 reads MNHEY; CDR2 reads SVGAGI. The CDR3 loop spans 15 amino acids. The CDR3 DNA follows: TGTGCCAGCAGTTTTAGCGGGACGTCCGGAAACACCATATATTTT. Translation: CASSFSGTSGNTIYF.

This clonotype was recorded at least ten times. J is TRBJ2-7 and V is TRBV12-3 or TRBV12-4, with D uncertain. The CDR3 spans 10 residues. V lost 8 bases and J 2 bases, leaving 4 bases between the germline ends. Here the CDR3 DNA reads TGTGCCAGCCCGGCCTACGAGCAGTACTTC. Translating it yields CASPAYEQYF.

This clonotype was detected many times. This chain joins TRBV12-3 or TRBV12-4 and TRBJ2-1; 7 bases agree with TRBD2. V dropped 1 base and J dropped 6; count of bases not matched to a gene: 21. There are 20 residues in the CDR3. DNA for the CDR3: TGTGCCAGCAGTTTAGACCCACGCGTATCTATAGGACTAGAGGGCAATGAGCAGTTCTTC. Its translation: CASSLDPRVSIGLEGNEQFF.

There are many counts of this clonotype. The chain is built from TRBV7-9 and TRBJ2-7; D gene unclear. CDR1 SEHNR and CDR2 FQNEAQ come from the germline V gene (reference sequence). CDR3 length: 14 amino acids. With 2 bases removed from V and 0 bases from J, the gap between germline ends came to 8 bases. The CDR3 DNA reads TGTGCCAGCAGCTTACACATGGACTCCTACGAGCAGTACTTC. The encoded protein is CASSLHMDSYEQYF.

This clonotype was picked up many times. The chain uses TRBV3-1 and TRBJ2-2; D not resolved. Trimming pared 3 bases from V and 6 bases from J, leaving 14 bases between. CDR1 is LGHDT and CDR2 is YNNKEL in the germline V gene (reference sequence). This CDR3 has 15 residues. The CDR3 protein is CASSQRRFVPGELFF. The CDR3 DNA reads TGTGCCAGCAGCCAGCGGCGGTTTGTCCCCGGGGAGCTGTTTTTT.

The rearrangement joins TRBV5-5 to TRBJ2-4; no clear D. V lost 4 bases, J lost 7 bases, and 12 bases lay in between. CDR1 and CDR2 (germline): SGHKS, YYEKEE (reference sequence). CDR3 length: 13 residues. CDR3 sequence (DNA): TGTGCCAGCAGCCCGAAGGGTGGGAACATTCAGTACTTC. Translating it yields CASSPKGGNIQYF. Variable domain in full (rest from reference TRBV5-5 and TRBJ2-4): DAGVTQSPTHLIKTRGQQVTLRCSPISGHKSVSWYQQVLGQGPQFIFQYYEKEERGRGNFPDRFSARQFPNYSSELNVNALLLGDSALYLCASSPKGGNIQYFGAGTRLSVL.

This clonotype was seen at least ten times. The chain employs TRBV7-9 and TRBJ2-7; D is tentatively TRBD1 or TRBD2 (5 bases each). V lost 4 bases, J lost 0 bases, and 10 bases lay in between. Germline CDR1 is SEHNR and CDR2 is FQNEAQ (reference sequence). This CDR3 has 14 residues. The CDR3 spells CASSSSGTSYEQYF. The DNA of the CDR3 is TGTGCCAGCAGCTCTTCCGGGACCTCCTACGAGCAGTACTTC.

This clonotype appeared a few times. The rearrangement uses TRBV6-2 or TRBV6-3 and TRBJ2-1, with 9 bases that match TRBD2. The J segment lost 1 base and the V segment lost 5 bases, leaving 6 bases of the junction unmatched. Germline CDR1 is MNHEY and CDR2 is SVGEGT. The CDR3 extends over 16 amino acids. Written as DNA, the CDR3 is TGTGCCAGCAGTGATAGACTAGCGGAGTCCTACAATGAGCAGTTCTTC. As protein: CASSDRLAESYNEQFF.

This clonotype showed up many times. V is TRBV6-6 and J is TRBJ1-5, with D possibly TRBD1 on 5 matching bases. CDR3 length equals 14 residues. V was cut by 7 bases and J by 1 base, with 11 bases left in between. Germline V gene lookup returns CDR1 MNHNY and CDR2 SVGAGI (reference sequence). This CDR3 reads CASTLGGSNQPQHF. CDR3 nucleotides: TGTGCCAGCACATTGGGGGGAAGCAATCAGCCCCAGCATTTT.

This clonotype was seen at least ten times. This chain connects TRBV7-9 to TRBJ1-1; 7 nucleotides line up with TRBD1. The CDR3 sequence is 13 residues long. V gave up 1 base and J gave up 6 bases; unmatched junction bases: 2. CDR1 is SEHNR and CDR2 is FQNEAQ in the germline V gene (reference sequence). CDR3 sequence reads: CASSLGTGSEAFF. In DNA, the CDR3 is TGTGCCAGCAGCTTAGGGACAGGCTCTGAAGCTTTCTTT.

This clonotype was observed a handful of times. This chain uses TRBV28 with TRBJ2-7; possible D gene TRBD2, 5 bases. This CDR3 has 11 residues. V lost 4 bases and J lost 8, with 9 bases in between. Per the germline V gene, CDR1 is MDHEN and CDR2 is SYDVKM. The CDR3 here is CASSSGWKQYF. CDR3 bases: TGTGCCAGCAGTTCGGGGTGGAAGCAGTACTTC.

This clonotype came up many times. The V gene is TRBV2, the J gene TRBJ2-7, with D maybe TRBD1 (5 bases). This CDR3 is built from 15 residues. The germline V and J ends were trimmed by 3 bases and 3 bases, with 15 bases remaining between them. Germline V gene lookup returns CDR1 SNHLY and CDR2 FYNNEI. This CDR3 is CASSDPTTGRYEQYF. The CDR3 DNA follows: TGTGCCAGCAGTGATCCCACAACAGGCCGCTACGAGCAGTACTTC.

A few counts support this clonotype. The genes are TRBV3-1 and TRBJ2-1; 8 bases are shared with TRBD1. With V trimmed by 1 base and J by 6 bases, 5 bases remained unmatched. Germline V CDR1 and CDR2: LGHDT, YNNKEL (reference sequence). The CDR3 is 15 amino acids. The CDR3 region is CASSQGTGIGNEQFF. CDR3 in DNA: TGTGCCAGCAGCCAAGGGACAGGGATTGGCAATGAGCAGTTCTTC.

This clonotype was recorded a few times. The CDR3, as DNA: TGTGCCACCAGCCAGACCGGGACAGGCACAGATACGCAGTATTTT. Translating gives CATSQTGTGTDTQYF. This chain joins TRBV24-1 and TRBJ2-3; 7 bases line up with TRBD1. The CDR3 loop spans 15 amino acids. V gave up 7 bases and J gave up 1 base; unmatched junction bases: 7. Germline lookup yields CDR1 KGHDR and CDR2 SFDVKD.

This clonotype was detected ten times or more. The chain recombines TRBV7-9 with TRBJ1-1; TRBD1 might be the D (5 bases). Germline V gene sequence: CDR1 SEHNR, CDR2 FQNEAQ (reference sequence). This CDR3 spans 14 amino acids. V gave up 1 base and J gave up 1 base, with 7 bases separating them. The CDR3 region has the DNA TGTGCCAGCAGCTTAGGCAGGGCGAACACTGAAGCTTTCTTT. This gives the protein CASSLGRANTEAFF. The full variable domain, in which reference TRBV7-9 and TRBJ1-1 provide the parts outside the CDR3, is DTGVSQNPRHKITKRGQNVTFRCDPISEHNRLYWYRQTLGQGPEFLTYFQNEAQLEKSRLLSDRFSAERPKGSFSTLEIQRTEQGDSAMYLCASSLGRANTEAFFGQGTRLTVV.

V usage is TRBV19 and J usage is TRBJ2-7; tentatively, D is TRBD2 (5 bases). CDR3 length equals 13 residues. The V and J ends lost 3 bases and 7 bases respectively, with 13 bases between them. Germline V gene lookup returns CDR1 LNHDA and CDR2 SQIVND (reference sequence). The CDR3 DNA reads as TGTGCCAGTAGTATCTCCCGGACTGGAGAGCAGTACTTC. Translating gives CASSISRTGEQYF.

About this clonotype: A clone one base away is much larger, so this may be a read error. The CDR3 does not close with the conserved phenylalanine or tryptophan, likely indicating a read error. This sequence joins TRBV20-1 and TRBJ2-3; D remains unclear. This CDR3 comprises 11 residues. Trimming left V 7 bases short and J 5 bases short, with 10 bases between. Germline-derived CDR1 and CDR2 are DFQATT and SNEGSKA (reference sequence). DNA of the CDR3: TGCAGTGTTCTGACCGGAGATACGCAGTATTTA. Translated, it gives CSVLTGDTQYL.

This clonotype was seen repeatedly, ten times or more. V is TRBV30 and J is TRBJ2-1, with TRBD2 matching 7 bases. Germline V gene data show CDR1 as GTSNPN and CDR2 as SVGIG (reference sequence). CDR3 length: 13 residues. V trimming: 2 bases; J trimming: 6 bases; junction bases outside the gene matches: 4. The CDR3 nucleotides are TGTGCCTGGAGTAGGTCTAGCGGCAATGAGCAGTTCTTC. Amino acids: CAWSRSSGNEQFF.

In this sample, this clonotype turned up many times. The V and J genes are TRBV18 and TRBJ1-1, with unresolved D. V lost 3 bases and J 3 bases, leaving 14 bases between the germline ends. The V gene's germline CDR1 is KGHSH and CDR2 LQKENI. This CDR3 contains 15 residues. The CDR3 loop reads CASSPIWGSDTEAFF. Here the CDR3 DNA reads TGTGCCAGCTCACCCATCTGGGGAAGTGACACTGAAGCTTTCTTT. The full variable domain, completed using reference TRBV18 and TRBJ1-1, is NAGVMQNPRHLVRRRGQEARLRCSPMKGHSHVYWYRQLPEEGLKFMVYLQKENIIDESGMPKERFSAEFPKEGPSILRIQQVVRGDSAAYFCASSPIWGSDTEAFFGQGTRLTVV.

J is TRBJ2-1 and V is TRBV27; D gene unclear. The CDR3 is 14 amino acids. V lost 1 base, J lost 7 bases, and 11 bases lay in between. Per germline, CDR1 MNHEY and CDR2 SMNVEV (reference sequence). The CDR3 spells CASSLLRFGNEQFF. In nucleotides, the CDR3 is TGTGCCAGCAGTTTATTACGGTTTGGGAATGAGCAGTTCTTC.